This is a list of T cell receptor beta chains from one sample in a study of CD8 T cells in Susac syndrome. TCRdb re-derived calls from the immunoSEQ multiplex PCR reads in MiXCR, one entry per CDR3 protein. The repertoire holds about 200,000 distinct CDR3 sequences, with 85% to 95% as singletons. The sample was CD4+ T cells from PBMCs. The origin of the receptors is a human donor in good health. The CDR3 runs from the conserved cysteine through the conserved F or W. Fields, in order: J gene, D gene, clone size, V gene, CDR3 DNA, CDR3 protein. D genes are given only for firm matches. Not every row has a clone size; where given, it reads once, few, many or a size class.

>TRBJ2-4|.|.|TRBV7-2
TGTGCCAGCAGCCCAGACCCCCTAACCAAAAACATTCAGTACTTC
CASSPDPLTKNIQYF
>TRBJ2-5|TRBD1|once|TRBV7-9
TGTGCCAGCTCGTTGGTCCGGGACAGGGAAGAGACCCAGTACTTC
CASSLVRDREETQYF
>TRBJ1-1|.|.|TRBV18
TGTGCCAGCTCACCACCGGGACAAGAAGCTTTCTTT
CASSPPGQEAFF
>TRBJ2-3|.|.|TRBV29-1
TGCAGCGACTCCCTTGGGGGAACAGATACGCAGTATTTT
CSDSLGGTDTQYF
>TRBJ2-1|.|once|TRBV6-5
TGTGCCAGCAGTTCCCCCCCCCGGGCCCGAGGGAATGAGCAGTTCTTC
CASSSPPRARGNEQFF
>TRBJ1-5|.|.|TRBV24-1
TGTGCCACCAGTGACCCCCGGGGTGAAGGGACCCAGCATTTT
CATSDPRGEGTQHF
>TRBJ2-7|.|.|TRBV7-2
TGTGCCAGCAGCCCCGACGCGGTAACCTACGAGCAGTACTTC
CASSPDAVTYEQYF
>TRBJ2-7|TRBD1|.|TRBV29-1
TGCAGCGCCAACAGGGGGGCCTACGAGCAGTACTTC
CSANRGAYEQYF
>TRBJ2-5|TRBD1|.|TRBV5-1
TGCGCCAGCAGCCAAGGGACAGGTGACCAAGAGACCCAGTACTTC
CASSQGTGDQETQYF
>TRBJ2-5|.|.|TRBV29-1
TGCAGCGTCAGGGTGCAAGAGACCCAGTACTTC
CSVRVQETQYF
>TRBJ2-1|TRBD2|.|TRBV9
TGTGCCAGCAGCGTAGGACTAGCGGGGGGTAGCTCCTACAATGAGCAGTTCTTC
CASSVGLAGGSSYNEQFF
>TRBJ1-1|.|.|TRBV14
TGTGCCAGCAGCCAAGAAGCCTGGCGCACTGAAGCTTTCTTT
CASSQEAWRTEAFF
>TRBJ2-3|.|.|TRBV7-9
TGTGCCAGCGATCGCGGGTCAGATACGCAGTATTTT
CASDRGSDTQYF
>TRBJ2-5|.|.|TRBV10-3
TGTGCCATCAAGGGCAACCAAGAGATGGCCCAGTACTTC
CAIKGNQEMAQYF
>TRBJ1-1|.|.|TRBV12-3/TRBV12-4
TGTGCCAGCAGGTCCGAATCGGTGGGTTGGGGCACTGAAGCTTTCTTT
CASRSESVGWGTEAFF
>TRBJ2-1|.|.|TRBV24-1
TGTGCCACCAGTGACCTCGTTAGCGGCTCCTACAATGAGCAGTTCTTC
CATSDLVSGSYNEQFF
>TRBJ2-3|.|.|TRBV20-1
TGCAGTGCTATGCGGTTAATAACTAGCACAGATACGCAGTATTTT
CSAMRLITSTDTQYF
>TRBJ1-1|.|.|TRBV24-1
TGTGCCACCAGTGATTTTACTGGGGAAGCTTTCTTT
CATSDFTGEAFF
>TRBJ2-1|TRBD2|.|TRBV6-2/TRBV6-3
TGTGCCAGCCACTCAGCGGGACCCGACAATGAGCAGTTCTTC
CASHSAGPDNEQFF
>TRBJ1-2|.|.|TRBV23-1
TGCGCCAGCAGTCAATCTGGGGGGGTAAACTATGGCTACACCTTC
CASSQSGGVNYGYTF
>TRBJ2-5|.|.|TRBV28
TGTGCCAGCAGCTATCCCGACAGGCCAGAGACCCAGTACTTC
CASSYPDRPETQYF
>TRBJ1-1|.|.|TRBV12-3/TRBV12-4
TGTGCCAGCAGGGCCATTATGAACACTGAAGCTTTCTTT
CASRAIMNTEAFF
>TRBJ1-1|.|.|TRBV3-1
TGTGCCAGCAGCCAAGGACGGGGGAACACTGAAGCTTTCTTT
CASSQGRGNTEAFF
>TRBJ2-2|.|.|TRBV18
TGTGCCAGTTGGCCCCAGGTGAACACCGGGGAGCTGTTTTTT
CASWPQVNTGELFF
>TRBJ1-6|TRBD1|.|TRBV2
TGTGCCAGCAGTGCCCACAGGGGCGCCTCCTATAATTCACCCCTCCACTTT
CASSAHRGASYNSPLHF